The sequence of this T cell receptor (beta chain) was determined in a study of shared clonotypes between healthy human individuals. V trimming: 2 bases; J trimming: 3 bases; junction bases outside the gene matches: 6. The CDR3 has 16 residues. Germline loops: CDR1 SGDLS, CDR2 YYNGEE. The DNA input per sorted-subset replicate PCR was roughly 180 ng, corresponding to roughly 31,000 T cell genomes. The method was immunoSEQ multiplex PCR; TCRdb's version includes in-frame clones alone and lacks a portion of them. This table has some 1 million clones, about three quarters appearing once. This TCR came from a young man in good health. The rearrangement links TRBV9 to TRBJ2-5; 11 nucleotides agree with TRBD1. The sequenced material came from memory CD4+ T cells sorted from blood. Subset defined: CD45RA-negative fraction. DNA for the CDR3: TGTGCCAGCAGCGTTGGGGGACAGGGGGTAAAAGAGACCCAGTACTTC. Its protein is CASSVGGQGVKETQYF.